This entry lists 20 T cell receptor beta chains sequenced from one sample in a study of blood T cell repertoires in COVID-19. Using immunoSEQ multiplex PCR, the repertoire was profiled, and TCRdb retains in-frame clones only, with some absent. The sample has roughly 41,000 clones, 80% to 90% seen once. Material for sequencing was peripheral blood. The receptors stem from a human donor in a cohort sampled during active COVID-19. The donor label of this sample is uncertain.

This rearrangement joins TRBV9 to TRBJ1-6, with 7 nucleotides matching TRBD1. V shed 4 bases, J shed 7 bases, and the junction held 8 bases outside the gene matches. This CDR3 comprises 15 residues. Germline CDR1 is SGDLS and CDR2 is YYNGEE. The CDR3 nucleotides are TGTGCCAGCAGCCCGGCCGTGGGACAGAATTCACCCCTCCACTTT. It codes for CASSPAVGQNSPLHF.

The chain uses TRBV6-5 and TRBJ2-2; 9 nucleotides line up with TRBD2. The CDR3 covers 15 residues. The germline gives CDR1 MNHEY, CDR2 SVGAGI. The J segment lost 7 bases and the V segment lost 6 bases, leaving 9 bases of the junction unmatched. CDR3 bases: TGTGCCAGCAGGGATAGCGGGGGTGGGAGCGGGGAGCTGTTTTTT. Protein: CASRDSGGGSGELFF.

The chain couples TRBV4-2 to TRBJ2-7; tentatively, D is TRBD1 (7 bases). The CDR3 consists of 14 residues. The V gene lost 4 bases and the J gene lost 4 bases, with 14 bases spanning the gap. Germline values: CDR1 LGHNA, CDR2 YNFKEQ. The CDR3 DNA sequence: TGTGCCAGCAGCCCGTGGGACAGCGGGTACGAGCAGTACTTC. Translation: CASSPWDSGYEQYF.

The chain couples TRBV15 to TRBJ1-3; TRBD1 is a possible D gene (5 bases). From germline, CDR1 is LNHNV and CDR2 YYDKDF (reference sequence). This CDR3 region has 15 residues. The V and J ends lost 3 bases and 4 bases respectively, with 13 bases between them. In DNA, the CDR3 is TGTGCCACCAGCAGCGATGGGGGGGTCGGAAACACCATATATTTT. Translation gives CATSSDGGVGNTIYF. The full variable domain, in which reference TRBV15 and TRBJ1-3 provide the parts outside the CDR3, is DAMVIQNPRYQVTQFGKPVTLSCSQTLNHNVMYWYQQKSSQAPKLLFHYYDKDFNNEADTPDNFQSRRPNTSFCFLDIRSPGLGDTAMYLCATSSDGGVGNTIYFGEGSWLTVV.

The CDR3 DNA sequence: TGCGCCAGCACCCCCTCGGGCAGGGGGCTCACCGGGGAGCTGTTTTTT. This gives the protein CASTPSGRGLTGELFF. The chain employs TRBV5-1 and TRBJ2-2; TRBD1 matches at 8 bases. CDR3 length: 16 amino acids. V lost 6 bases to trimming and J lost 4 bases; unmatched junction nucleotides: 11. Germline V gives CDR1 SGHRS, CDR2 YFSETQ.

The chain is built from TRBV18 and TRBJ2-1, with 9 bases identical to TRBD1. The CDR3 is made up of 17 amino acids. CDR1 is KGHSH and CDR2 is LQKENI in the germline V gene. With V trimmed by 3 bases and J by 9 bases, 15 bases remained unmatched. The CDR3 region has the DNA TGTGCCAGCTCACCCCGGTCCGGGACAGGGTCCGTGGGTGAGCAGTTCTTC. It encodes CASSPRSGTGSVGEQFF.

The V gene is TRBV4-2, the J gene TRBJ1-5, with 8 bases that match TRBD1. Germline V gives CDR1 LGHNA, CDR2 YNFKEQ. The CDR3 has 15 amino acids. With 3 bases clipped from V and 7 bases from J, the junction kept 8 bases outside the gene matches. CDR3 DNA: TGTGCCAGCAGCCATGGACAGGGAGCTGGCCAGCCCCAGCATTTT. Its protein product is CASSHGQGAGQPQHF.

V and J are TRBV9 and TRBJ1-6; 11 nucleotides match TRBD1. Germline V gene lookup returns CDR1 SGDLS and CDR2 YYNGEE. V lost 2 bases, J lost 6 bases, and 4 bases stayed unmatched. This CDR3 spans 16 amino acids. CDR3: CASSVGQGAGNSPLHF. CDR3 nucleotides: TGTGCCAGCAGCGTTGGACAGGGGGCAGGTAATTCACCCCTCCACTTT.

The chain recombines TRBV3-1 (or the pseudogene TRBV3-2) with TRBJ2-5; weak D call: TRBD2 (5 bases). V was trimmed by 2 bases and J by 2 bases, leaving 15 bases between them. This CDR3 has 16 residues. Germline lookup yields CDR1 LGHDT and CDR2 YNNKEL (reference sequence). This chain's CDR3 is CASSQIGRGLQETQYF. The CDR3 DNA is TGTGCCAGCAGCCAAATTGGTCGGGGTTTACAAGAGACCCAGTACTTC.

The rearrangement links TRBV4-1 to TRBJ1-1; 7 bases match TRBD1. In germline, CDR1 is MGHRA, CDR2 YSYEKL. After removal of 4 bases from V and 11 bases from J, the junction contained 13 bases not matched to a gene. The CDR3 has 14 residues. The CDR3, as DNA: TGCGCCAGCAGCCCGGGGAGTAGGGGGCGGGTGGCTTTCTTT. Its translation is CASSPGSRGRVAFF.

The rearrangement links TRBV7-9 to TRBJ1-4; 9 bases line up with TRBD1. CDR3 size: 17 residues. Germline CDR1 is SEHNR and CDR2 is FQNEAQ (reference sequence). The trim removed 4 bases at V and 0 bases at J, leaving 6 bases unmatched. In DNA, the CDR3 is TGTGCCAGCAGCTCTACGGGACAGGGATCAACTAATGAAAAACTGTTTTTT. Residues: CASSSTGQGSTNEKLFF. The full variable domain, in which reference TRBV7-9 and TRBJ1-4 provide the parts outside the CDR3, is DTGVSQNPRHKITKRGQNVTFRCDPISEHNRLYWYRQTLGQGPEFLTYFQNEAQLEKSRLLSDRFSAERPKGSFSTLEIQRTEQGDSAMYLCASSSTGQGSTNEKLFFGSGTQLSVL.

The chain employs TRBV6-2 or TRBV6-3 and TRBJ2-7, with 11 positions matching TRBD1. Germline V CDR1 and CDR2: MNHEY, SVGEGT. J was trimmed by 6 bases and V by 1 base; bases with no gene match: 11. This CDR3 comprises 17 residues. CDR3 bases: TGTGCCAGCAGTTACTTCGCAACCGGGACAGGGGGAAGCGAGCAGTACTTC. As protein: CASSYFATGTGGSEQYF.

This clone has a single count. The gene calls are TRBV15 and TRBJ2-2; maybe TRBD1 (6 bases). This CDR3 region has 17 residues. V was trimmed by 0 bases and J by 1 base, leaving 12 bases between them. Germline V CDR1 and CDR2: LNHNV, YYDKDF (reference sequence). The CDR3 protein is CATSRDRQAMNTGELFF. The CDR3 DNA is TGTGCCACCAGCAGAGATCGACAGGCGATGAACACCGGGGAGCTGTTTTTT.

This clone was detected a few times. The chain carries TRBV20-1 and TRBJ2-7; tentatively, D is TRBD1 (5 bases). CDR1 DFQATT and CDR2 SNEGSKA come from the germline V gene (reference sequence). The V end lost 3 bases, the J end lost 12 bases, and 15 bases lay between the germline ends. The CDR3 totals 11 residues. The CDR3 DNA reads as TGCAGTGCTAGTAGTTGGCAGGGCCTGTACTTC. This sequence encodes CSASSWQGLYF.

The chain carries TRBV11-1 and TRBJ2-5; D not resolved. Deletions cut 6 bases from V and 1 base from J, with 12 bases between. Germline V gene data show CDR1 as SGHAT and CDR2 as FQDESV (reference sequence). The CDR3 is 14 residues long. The CDR3 loop is CASSPRPGQETQYF. The CDR3 DNA reads TGTGCCAGCAGTCCCCGGCCAGGCCAAGAGACCCAGTACTTC.

A single count supports this clone. This chain uses TRBV23-1 with TRBJ2-1; 14 nucleotides line up with TRBD2. Being an ORF, TRBV23-1 has a function that is uncertain. The length of the CDR3 is 21 residues. Germline trimming cut 4 bases from V and 4 bases from J; bases unmatched to any gene: 18. CDR3 loop: CASSPTVPTSGGASGYNEQFF. Here the CDR3 DNA reads TGCGCCAGCAGTCCCACCGTCCCGACTAGCGGGGGGGCCAGCGGTTACAATGAGCAGTTCTTC.

This clone was recorded once. This sequence joins TRBV28 and TRBJ1-2; D possibly corresponds to TRBD1 (6 bases). Trimming cost V 6 bases and J 4 bases, with 12 bases left between them. The germline V gene encodes CDR1 MDHEN and CDR2 SYDVKM. This CDR3 spans 13 amino acids. CDR3 amino acids: CASRRQVFYGYTF. The CDR3 nucleotides read TGTGCCAGCAGACGACAGGTTTTCTATGGCTACACCTTC.

CDR3 in DNA: TGTGCCAGCAGTTCCGGGACAGTTTTCTACGAGCAGTACTTC. The encoded protein is CASSSGTVFYEQYF. This chain links TRBV28 with TRBJ2-7; TRBD1 aligns across 7 bases. Germline CDR1 reads MDHEN; CDR2 reads SYDVKM. With 4 bases clipped from V and 3 bases from J, the junction kept 6 bases outside the gene matches. This CDR3 contains 14 residues.

The V call is TRBV13, the J call TRBJ2-1, with 7 bases identical to TRBD2. This CDR3 has 17 residues. V shed 1 base and J 0 bases; nucleotides not matched to a gene: 6. Germline V CDR1 and CDR2: PRHDT, FYEKMQ (reference sequence). CDR3 region: CASSLARAGSSYNEQFF. In DNA, the CDR3 is TGTGCCAGCAGCTTAGCTAGAGCGGGGAGCTCCTACAATGAGCAGTTCTTC.

This rearrangement joins TRBV5-4 to TRBJ2-7; perhaps TRBD1 as D (6 bases). The CDR3 is 16 amino acids. V shed 0 bases and J shed 2 bases, with 15 bases lying between them. Germline loops: CDR1 SGHNT, CDR2 YYREEE (reference sequence). CDR3: CASSLAPRGLTYEQYF. The CDR3 coding sequence is TGTGCCAGCAGCTTGGCCCCCAGGGGTCTTACCTACGAGCAGTACTTC.